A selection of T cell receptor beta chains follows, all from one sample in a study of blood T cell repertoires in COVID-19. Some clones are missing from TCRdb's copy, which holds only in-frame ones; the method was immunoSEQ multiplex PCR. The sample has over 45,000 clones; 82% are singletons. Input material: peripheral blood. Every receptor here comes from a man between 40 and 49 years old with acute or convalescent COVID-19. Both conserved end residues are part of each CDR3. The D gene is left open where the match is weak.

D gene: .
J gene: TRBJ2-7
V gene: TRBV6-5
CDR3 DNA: TGTGCCAGCAGTACAGGAGGGAATTACGAGCAGTACTTC
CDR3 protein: CASSTGGNYEQYF

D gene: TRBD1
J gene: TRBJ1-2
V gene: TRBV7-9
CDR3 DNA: TGTGCCAGCAGCTTAGCAGTACGTTGGGGACAGGGGGCAGGAGGCTACACCTTC
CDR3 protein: CASSLAVRWGQGAGGYTF

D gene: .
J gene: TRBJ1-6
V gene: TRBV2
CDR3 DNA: TGTGCCAGCAGTGGGTTTCCAGGGGTATCACCCCTCCACTTT
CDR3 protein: CASSGFPGVSPLHF

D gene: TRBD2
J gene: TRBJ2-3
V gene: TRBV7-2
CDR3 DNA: TGTGCCAGCAGCTCAGTAGCGGGGGGGCAAGATACGCAGTATTTT
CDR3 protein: CASSSVAGGQDTQYF

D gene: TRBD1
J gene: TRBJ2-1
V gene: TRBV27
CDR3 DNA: TGTGCCAGCACCCAGGGGGCGGATTTTGAGCAGTTCTTC
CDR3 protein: CASTQGADFEQFF

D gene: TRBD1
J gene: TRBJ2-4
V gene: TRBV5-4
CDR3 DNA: TGTGCCAGCAGCTATGGGACAGAAAACATTCAGTACTTC
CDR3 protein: CASSYGTENIQYF

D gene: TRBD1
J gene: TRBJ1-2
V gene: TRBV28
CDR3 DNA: TGTGCCAGCCGAGGGGGCGCAAGCTATGGCTACACCTTC
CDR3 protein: CASRGGASYGYTF

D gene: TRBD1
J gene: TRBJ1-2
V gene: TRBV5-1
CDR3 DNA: TGCGCCAGCAGCTTGGCAACAGGGGAAGTGTATGGCTACACCTTC
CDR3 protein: CASSLATGEVYGYTF

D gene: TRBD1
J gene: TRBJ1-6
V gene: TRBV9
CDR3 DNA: TGTGCCAGCAGCAGACAGGGGGATTCACCCCTCCACTTT
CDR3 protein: CASSRQGDSPLHF

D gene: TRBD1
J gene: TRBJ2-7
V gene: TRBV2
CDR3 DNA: TGTGCCAGCAGTGAGCCAACAGGGGGCTACGAGCAGTACTTC
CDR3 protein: CASSEPTGGYEQYF

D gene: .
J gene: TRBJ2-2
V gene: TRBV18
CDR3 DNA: TGTGCCAGCTCACCTTGGTCAGGCGACACCGGGGAGCTGTTTTTT
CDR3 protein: CASSPWSGDTGELFF

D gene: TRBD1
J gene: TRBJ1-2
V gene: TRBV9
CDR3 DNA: TGTGCCAGCAGCGTAGGGGGGACAGGGGGATATGGCTACACCTTC
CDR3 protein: CASSVGGTGGYGYTF

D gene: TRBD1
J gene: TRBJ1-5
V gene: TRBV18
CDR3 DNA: TGTGCCAGCTCACCACAGGACAGGGTGGGTCAGCCCCAGCATTTT
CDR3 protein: CASSPQDRVGQPQHF

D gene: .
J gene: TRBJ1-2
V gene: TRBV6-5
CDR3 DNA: TGTGCCAGCAGTTACTCGGGCGCAGGGTTCTATGGCTACACCTTC
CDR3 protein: CASSYSGAGFYGYTF

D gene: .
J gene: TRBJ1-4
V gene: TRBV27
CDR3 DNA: TGTGCCAGCAGTTTGGATTACAGGGTAAATAATGAAAAACTGTTTTTT
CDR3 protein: CASSLDYRVNNEKLFF

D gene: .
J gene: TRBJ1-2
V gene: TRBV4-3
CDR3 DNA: TGCGCCAGCAGCCAAGATGGTTGGGGGGAGACTGGCTACACCTTC
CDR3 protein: CASSQDGWGETGYTF

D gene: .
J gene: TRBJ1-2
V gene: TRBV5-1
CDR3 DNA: TGCGCCAGCAGAAAGGACACCTATTATGGCTACACCTTC
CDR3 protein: CASRKDTYYGYTF